Below are 32 T cell receptor beta chains sequenced from a single sample in a study of Graves' ophthalmopathy and Graves' hyperthyroidism. RNA transcripts yielded amplified TCR beta CDR3 regions. The authors performed first-round RT-PCR with HTBI primers and then a second-round multiplex PCR. TCRdb fed the multiplex PCR reads into MiXCR, producing one record per CDR3 protein. The table shows about 420,000 distinct CDR3 sequences, with around a fifth occurring only once. The sequenced sample consisted of peripheral blood. The receptors were gathered from a woman between 18 and 29 years old with stable Graves' hyperthyroidism.

This clonotype was counted at least ten times. Written as DNA, the CDR3 is TGCGCCAGCAGCGATAAAGTTGGGCGGAGCGGCGCTTTTGGGCCACGTTACGAGCAGTACTTC. This codes for CASSDKVGRSGAFGPRYEQYF. The chain combines TRBV5-1 with TRBJ2-7, with a possible D match to TRBD2 (5 bases). Germline V gene data show CDR1 as SGHRS and CDR2 as YFSETQ. V lost 4 bases and J 4 bases, leaving 36 bases between the germline ends. The CDR3 sequence is 21 residues long.

The V gene is TRBV12-3 or TRBV12-4, the J gene TRBJ1-1, with D maybe TRBD1 (6 bases). The CDR3 is 13 amino acids. V was cut by 5 bases and J by 5 bases, with 12 bases left in between. Here the CDR3 reads CASSLQTGTEAFF. CDR3 bases: TGTGCCAGCAGTCTACAAACAGGGACTGAAGCTTTCTTT.

The chain has TRBV19 and TRBJ1-5; a possible D gene is TRBD1 (5 bases). V was pared by 5 bases and J by 7 bases, with 12 bases between. Germline V gene sequence: CDR1 LNHDA, CDR2 SQIVND (reference sequence). The CDR3 covers 13 residues. CDR3 DNA: TGTGCCAGTAGTTCACAGGTTCAGCAGCCCCAGCATTTT. This gives the protein CASSSQVQQPQHF. Filled out from reference TRBV19 and TRBJ1-5, the complete variable domain reads DGGITQSPKYLFRKEGQNVTLSCEQNLNHDAMYWYRQDPGQGLRLIYYSQIVNDFQKGDIAEGYSVSREKKESFPLTVTSAQKNPTAFYLCASSSQVQQPQHFGDGTRLSIL.

Ten or more counts support this clonotype. The chain couples TRBV5-1 to TRBJ1-5; 7 nucleotides line up with TRBD1. Unmatched junction bases numbered 7, after V lost 4 bases and J lost 3 bases. This CDR3 has 15 residues. Germline V gene sequence: CDR1 SGHRS, CDR2 YFSETQ. Here the CDR3 reads CASSPGQRDNQPQHF. For the CDR3, the DNA is TGCGCCAGCAGCCCGGGACAGAGGGACAATCAGCCCCAGCATTTT.

This clonotype was seen ten or more times. The V and J genes are TRBV9 and TRBJ2-7; D call uncertain. Germline V gene sequence: CDR1 SGDLS, CDR2 YYNGEE. The CDR3 runs to 14 residues. V was cut by 0 bases and J by 2 bases, with 9 bases left in between. CDR3 DNA: TGTGCCAGCAGCGTAGGTAGGGTTACCTACGAGCAGTACTTC. Translating it yields CASSVGRVTYEQYF.

The table lists this clonotype with many counts. The genes are TRBV6-1 and TRBJ1-1; no firm D call. Germline-derived CDR1 and CDR2 are MNHNS and SASEGT. V was shortened by 2 bases and J by 8 bases, with 21 bases between the two germline ends. CDR3 size: 16 residues. In nucleotides, the CDR3 is TGTGCCAGCAGTGAAAGTAGGCGGCCGGCCTTGAGGGAAGCTTTCTTT. Translation gives CASSESRRPALREAFF.

This clonotype was recorded at least ten times. This chain joins TRBV10-3 and TRBJ1-1; no clear D. Germline assignment: CDR1 ENHRY and CDR2 SYGVKD. V lost 2 bases, J lost 8 bases, and 9 bases lay in between. This CDR3 comprises 12 residues. CDR3 DNA sequence: TGTGCCATCAGTGAGCCATCGACCGAAGCTTTCTTT. Encoded protein: CAISEPSTEAFF.

This clonotype was seen ten or more times. The CDR3 protein is CASSYRGIDNSPLHF. The CDR3 region has the DNA TGTGCCAGCAGTTACAGGGGAATTGATAATTCACCCCTCCACTTT. The chain has TRBV6-5 and TRBJ1-6; tentative D call: TRBD1 (5 bases). V lost 2 bases and J lost 5, with 10 bases in between. There are 15 residues in the CDR3. CDR1 and CDR2 from the germline V gene are MNHEY and SVGAGI.

This chain joins TRBV12-3 or TRBV12-4 and TRBJ1-2; D is perhaps TRBD1 (5 bases). The CDR3 totals 15 residues. Trimming stripped 5 bases from V and 8 bases from J, with 21 bases between. CDR3 sequence reads: CASSLGGGTSKGYTF. The CDR3, as DNA: TGTGCCAGCAGTCTCGGCGGGGGGACCTCAAAAGGCTACACCTTC.

The V call is TRBV7-2, the J call TRBJ1-2; tentative D call: TRBD1 (6 bases). CDR1 and CDR2 (germline): SGHTA, FQGNSA. The V end lost 5 bases, the J end lost 5 bases, and 15 bases lay between the germline ends. The CDR3 contains 14 residues. The CDR3 sequence is CASSPLDSLYGYTF. CDR3 nucleotide sequence: TGTGCCAGCAGCCCCCTGGACAGCCTTTATGGCTACACCTTC.

This clonotype was picked up many times. CDR3 sequence: CAWSGGEAAFF. The CDR3 DNA sequence: TGTGCCTGGAGTGGCGGGGAGGCAGCTTTCTTT. This rearrangement joins TRBV30 to TRBJ1-1; D ambiguous. This CDR3 is 11 amino acids long. Trimming stripped 1 base from V and 10 bases from J, with 10 bases between. Per germline, CDR1 GTSNPN and CDR2 SVGIG (reference sequence).

This clonotype was seen a few times. The V and J genes are TRBV5-1 and TRBJ1-1; D is ambiguous. This CDR3 is built from 12 residues. Germline-derived CDR1 and CDR2 are SGHRS and YFSETQ. Trimming took off 2 bases at V and 8 bases at J, with 10 bases between the two ends. In nucleotides, the CDR3 is TGCGCCAGCAGCTTAGAGGGCCCGGAAGCTTTCTTT. It specifies CASSLEGPEAFF.

This clonotype was seen ten or more times. The rearrangement joins TRBV11-2 to TRBJ1-1; maybe TRBD1 (6 bases). The germline V gene has CDR1 SGHAT and CDR2 FQNNGV. Trimming left V 5 bases short and J 6 bases short, with 13 bases between. The CDR3 runs to 13 residues. The CDR3 is CASSQTGISEAFF. The CDR3 DNA sequence: TGTGCCAGCAGCCAAACAGGGATCTCTGAAGCTTTCTTT.

This clonotype was seen repeatedly, ten times or more. The V call is TRBV6-5, the J call TRBJ2-2; 11 bases line up with TRBD2. The CDR3 consists of 17 residues. Germline-derived CDR1 and CDR2 are MNHEY and SVGAGI. With V trimmed by 7 bases and J by 4 bases, 11 bases remained unmatched. The chain's CDR3 is CASTRTSGSPGTGELFF. CDR3 sequence (DNA): TGTGCCAGCACCCGGACTAGCGGGTCCCCGGGCACCGGGGAGCTGTTTTTT.

This clonotype was recorded at least ten times. This may come from a read error, since a much larger clone is one base off. The rearrangement links TRBV6-2 or TRBV6-3 to TRBJ2-7; 9 nucleotides align to TRBD2. This CDR3 is 13 amino acids long. Germline V lookup: CDR1 MNHEY, CDR2 SVGEGT. CDR3 sequence reads: CASSDSGTSRNKF. Here the CDR3 DNA reads TGTGCCAGCAGTGACTCCGGGACTAGCAGGAACAAGTTC.

This clonotype was seen ten or more times. The V gene is TRBV6-1, the J gene TRBJ2-5, with 9 nucleotides matching TRBD1. The CDR3 contains 15 residues. The V gene's germline CDR1 is MNHNS and CDR2 SASEGT. Germline trimming cut 6 bases from V and 2 bases from J; bases unmatched to any gene: 7. Here the CDR3 DNA reads TGTGCCAGCAGAGATCGGGACAGGGTTCAAGAGACCCAGTACTTC. Its protein product is CASRDRDRVQETQYF.

In this sample, this clonotype turned up many times. The chain links TRBV2 to TRBJ2-2, with D perhaps assigned TRBD1 or TRBD2 (5 bases each). Germline V lookup: CDR1 SNHLY, CDR2 FYNNEI. V dropped 10 bases and J dropped 6 bases, with 18 bases sitting between them. The CDR3 sequence is 14 residues long. CDR3 DNA sequence: TGTGCCACTCAAAAGGGACGTCCGGCCGGGGAGCTGTTTTTT. Its protein product is CATQKGRPAGELFF.

This clonotype was observed at least ten times. This chain links TRBV28 with TRBJ1-1, with D uncertain. This CDR3 region has 12 residues. V dropped 5 bases and J dropped 10 bases, with 14 bases sitting between them. CDR1 and CDR2 from the germline V gene are MDHEN and SYDVKM. The CDR3 bases are TGTGCCAGCAGTCGGGATGCCCGAGGAGCTTTCTTT. It is translated as CASSRDARGAFF.

The chain employs TRBV12-3 or TRBV12-4 and TRBJ2-7; the D gene is possibly TRBD1 (5 bases). Trimming pared 5 bases from V and 0 bases from J, leaving 17 bases between. The CDR3 is 16 residues long. As DNA, the CDR3 is TGTGCCAGCAGTCCCCCTACAGGATCCAGCTCCTACGAGCAGTACTTC. It specifies CASSPPTGSSSYEQYF.

This clonotype was observed a single time. The chain employs TRBV28 and TRBJ2-5, with a weak D call TRBD2 (5 bases). Trimming took off 10 bases at V and 1 base at J, with 16 bases between the two ends. Germline V gene lookup returns CDR1 MDHEN and CDR2 SYDVKM. The CDR3 covers 14 residues. CDR3 residues: CATSGERIQETQYF. Written as DNA, the CDR3 is TGTGCCACCTCCGGGGAGCGGATCCAAGAGACCCAGTACTTC.

This clonotype was observed at least ten times. A much larger clone sits a single nucleotide away, making a read error possible. V usage is TRBV6-5 and J usage is TRBJ2-4, with 9 bases matching TRBD1. This CDR3 is built from 16 residues. CDR1 MNHEY and CDR2 SVGAGI come from the germline V gene. CDR3 sequence reads: CASSWTGAIAKNIKYF. As DNA, the CDR3 is TGTGCCAGCAGTTGGACAGGGGCCATAGCCAAAAACATTAAGTACTTC.

The rearrangement links TRBV5-1 to TRBJ2-7; the D call may be TRBD1 or TRBD2 (5 bases each). V gave up 5 bases and J gave up 3 bases, with 15 bases separating them. Per the germline V gene, CDR1 is SGHRS and CDR2 is YFSETQ. CDR3 length: 14 amino acids. The CDR3 region is CASSKGTGGYEQYF. The CDR3, as DNA: TGCGCCAGCAGTAAAGGGACGGGCGGCTACGAGCAGTACTTC.

This clonotype appeared many times. The V gene is TRBV12-3 or TRBV12-4, the J gene TRBJ2-7; 8 nucleotides line up with TRBD1. With V trimmed by 5 bases and J by 2 bases, 8 bases remained unmatched. This CDR3 region has 15 residues. Written as DNA, the CDR3 is TGTGCCAGCAGTCCACAGGACAGGGCTCCCTACGAGCAGTACTTC. As protein: CASSPQDRAPYEQYF.

There are many counts of this clonotype. V usage is TRBV6-5 and J usage is TRBJ1-3, with D tentatively TRBD1 (5 bases). Trimming shortened V by 5 bases and J by 3 bases, and 17 bases separated the two germline ends. The CDR3 spans 16 residues. Germline values: CDR1 MNHEY, CDR2 SVGAGI. As DNA, the CDR3 is TGTGCCAGCAGTCACACCCGCCGGGGCATTGGAAACACCATATATTTT. It is translated as CASSHTRRGIGNTIYF.

Turning to this clonotype: A read error may explain this, as a much larger clone is one base away. The V and J genes are TRBV7-2 and TRBJ2-4; D is ambiguous. CDR3 size: 13 residues. Germline CDR1 is SGHTA and CDR2 is FQGNSA. CDR3 in DNA: TGTGCCAGCAGGGGTGTATCCAACAACATTCAGTACTTC. Translating gives CASRGVSNNIQYF.

J is TRBJ1-1 and V is TRBV24-1; no firm D call. This CDR3 region has 13 residues. CDR1 KGHDR and CDR2 SFDVKD come from the germline V gene. Trimming removed 3 bases at V and 6 bases at J, with 10 bases between. CDR3 bases: TGTGCCACCAGTGATGTCCGAAAGGCTGAAGCTTTCTTT. Translation: CATSDVRKAEAFF.

The chain links TRBV6-1 to TRBJ1-1, with a possible D match to TRBD1 (5 bases). The length of the CDR3 is 16 residues. The germline V gene has CDR1 MNHNS and CDR2 SASEGT. V was shortened by 6 bases and J by 5 bases, with 22 bases between the two germline ends. CDR3: CASSSMIWGTETEAFF. The CDR3, as DNA: TGTGCCAGCAGCTCCATGATATGGGGGACTGAGACTGAAGCTTTCTTT.

The chain carries TRBV12-5 and TRBJ2-5; D not resolved. The CDR3 extends over 12 amino acids. Germline-derived CDR1 and CDR2 are LGHNT and FRNRAP. V lost 7 bases and J 7 bases, leaving 13 bases between the germline ends. This CDR3 reads CASAQGTATQYF. For the CDR3, the DNA is TGTGCTAGTGCCCAAGGAACCGCGACCCAGTACTTC.

The CDR3 reads CASSYGAGLKEAQYF. In DNA, the CDR3 is TGTGCCAGCAGTTACGGGGCAGGGCTTAAGGAGGCCCAGTACTTC. The chain combines TRBV6-5 with TRBJ2-5; D is tentatively TRBD1 or TRBD2 (5 bases each). CDR1 and CDR2 (germline): MNHEY, SVGAGI. Trimming stripped 2 bases from V and 9 bases from J, with 19 bases between. The CDR3 has 15 residues.

In its sample, this clonotype was seen many times. Relative to the germline gene, one junction end is altered; a read error may explain this. The rearrangement joins TRBV20-1 to TRBJ2-2, with 11 positions matching TRBD2. Germline CDR1 DFQATT, CDR2 SNEGSKA (reference sequence). This CDR3 spans 15 amino acids. The chain's CDR3 is CGASLAGGRPGELFF. DNA for the CDR3: TGCGGTGCTAGTCTAGCGGGAGGCCGGCCCGGGGAGCTGTTTTTT.

The chain couples TRBV29-1 to TRBJ2-2, with 10 nucleotides matching TRBD2. Germline V CDR1 and CDR2: SQVTM, ANQGSEA. The V and J ends lost 6 bases and 7 bases, in that order; junction bases with no gene match: 8. The length of the CDR3 is 14 residues. CDR3 nucleotides: TGCAGCGTGGAACTAGCGGGATTCCACGGGGAGCTGTTTTTT. Translated, it gives CSVELAGFHGELFF.

A single count supports this clonotype. The J gene is TRBJ2-2, the V gene TRBV4-2; TRBD2 aligns across 13 bases. Germline lookup yields CDR1 LGHNA and CDR2 YNFKEQ. Trimming cost V 4 bases and J 0 bases; bases outside gene matches: 11. The CDR3 has 20 residues. The DNA of the CDR3 is TGTGCCAGCAGCCCTCCCCGACTAGCGGGGGGCCACGCGAACACCGGGGAGCTGTTTTTT. It codes for CASSPPRLAGGHANTGELFF.